Below, one T cell receptor beta chain is given with its context. Its cognate antigen is unknown. The read ends 3 residues before the CDR3 terminus; that terminus is restored from the germline J gene. The sample originates from a study of Tregs in tolerant kidney transplant recipients. The study's findings and limits: Changing PCR primers prevented nucleotide comparison between some patients' samples.

Profiled with immunoSEQ multiplex PCR; TCRdb holds only in-frame clones, not every one. This table lists fewer than 55,000 clones. The V gene's germline CDR1 is SQVTM and CDR2 ANQGSEA. V shed 8 bases and J 5 bases; nucleotides not matched to a gene: 11. This CDR3 has 16 amino acids. The material was CD4+ T cells from blood, obtained before the transplant. The chain combines TRBV29-1 with TRBJ2-2; TRBD2 aligns across 13 bases. The sequence was obtained from a human donor who received a combined kidney and bone marrow transplant. Here the CDR3 reads CSIRLAGGRVTGELFF. The CDR3 DNA, read in part, is TGCAGCATAAGACTAGCGGGAGGCCGGGTAACCGGGGAG.